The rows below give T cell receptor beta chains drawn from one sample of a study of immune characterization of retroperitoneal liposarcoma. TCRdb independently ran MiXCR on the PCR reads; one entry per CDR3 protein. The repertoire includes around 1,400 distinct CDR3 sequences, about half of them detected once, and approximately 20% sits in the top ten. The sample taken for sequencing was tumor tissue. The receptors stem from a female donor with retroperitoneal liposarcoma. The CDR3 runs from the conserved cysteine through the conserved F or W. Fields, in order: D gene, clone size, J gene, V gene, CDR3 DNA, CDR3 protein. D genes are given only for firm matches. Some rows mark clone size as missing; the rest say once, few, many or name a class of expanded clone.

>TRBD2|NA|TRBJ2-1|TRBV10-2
TGCGCCAGCGCCACACCGGGACTAGCGGGACCTGACCACAATGAGCAGTTCTTC
CASATPGLAGPDHNEQFF
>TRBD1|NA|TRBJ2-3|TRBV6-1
TGTGCCAGCAGTGATCAGACAGGGGCAGATACGCAGTATTTT
CASSDQTGADTQYF
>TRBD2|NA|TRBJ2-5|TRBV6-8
TGTGCCAGCTCGCGGGGCGGGAGCCAAGAGACCCAGTACTTC
CASSRGGSQETQYF
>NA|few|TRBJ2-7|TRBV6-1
TGTGCCAGCAGTGACCAGCCGATTGGTTACGAGCAGTACTTC
CASSDQPIGYEQYF
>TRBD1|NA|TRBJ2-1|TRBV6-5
TGTGCCAGCAGAAGGGTAGGACAGGCGGGTAAAGAGACCCAGTTCTTC
CASRRVGQAGKETQFF
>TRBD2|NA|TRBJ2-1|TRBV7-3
TGTGCCAGCAGCGCGGGAGGTATAGCGGGAACTGAGCAGTTCTTC
CASSAGGIAGTEQFF
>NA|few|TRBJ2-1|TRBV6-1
TGTGCCAGCAGTGAGTACTCGATCTCCTACGAGCAGTTCTTC
CASSEYSISYEQFF
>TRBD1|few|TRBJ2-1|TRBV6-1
TGTGCCAGCAGCCCCGACAGGGCTCCGTACGAGCAGTTCTTC
CASSPDRAPYEQFF
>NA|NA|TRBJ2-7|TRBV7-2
TGTGCCAGCAGCTTAGGGGCCCCAGGGGGGGGCTACGAGCAGTACTTC
CASSLGAPGGGYEQYF
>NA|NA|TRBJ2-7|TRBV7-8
TGTGCCAGCAGCTTCGGGTCGTCTCCCCTGGAGCAGTACTTC
CASSFGSSPLEQYF
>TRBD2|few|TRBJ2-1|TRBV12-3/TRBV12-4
TGTGCCAGCAGTTTAAGACTAGCGGGAGGGGGGAATGAGCAGTTCTTC
CASSLRLAGGGNEQFF
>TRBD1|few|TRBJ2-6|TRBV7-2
TGTGCCAGCAGCTCTGACAGGGCTGGGGCCAACGTCCTGACTTTC
CASSSDRAGANVLTF
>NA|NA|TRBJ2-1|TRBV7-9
TGTGCCAGCAGCTTAAGGGGGATTTCCTACGAGCAGTTCTTC
CASSLRGISYEQFF
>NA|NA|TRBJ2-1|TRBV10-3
TGTGCCATCAGTGAGAGGACTAACTCCTACAATGAGCAGTTCTTC
CAISERTNSYNEQFF
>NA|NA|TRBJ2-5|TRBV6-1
TGTGCCAGCAGTTCCCCAGAGACCCAGTACTTC
CASSSPETQYF
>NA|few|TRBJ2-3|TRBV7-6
TGTGCCAGCAGCTCACGGCCAGATACGCAGTATTTT
CASSSRPDTQYF
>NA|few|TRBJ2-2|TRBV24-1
TGTGCCACCAGCGCCCTAGGACCCGGGGAGCTGTTTTTT
CATSALGPGELFF
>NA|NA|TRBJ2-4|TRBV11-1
TGTGCCAGCAGCTTTGGAACAAACATTCAGTACTTC
CASSFGTNIQYF
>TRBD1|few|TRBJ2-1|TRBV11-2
TGTGCCAGCAGCTCCGGACAGGTCCAAGAGACCCAGTTCTTC
CASSSGQVQETQFF
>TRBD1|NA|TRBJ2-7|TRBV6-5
TGTGCCAGCAGTTTAGGGACAGTCTACAATGAGCAGTACTTC
CASSLGTVYNEQYF
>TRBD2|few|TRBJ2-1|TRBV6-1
TGTGCCAGCAGCGGACTAGCGGGGCTCAATGAGCAGTTCTTC
CASSGLAGLNEQFF
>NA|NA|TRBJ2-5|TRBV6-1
TGTGCCAGCAGTGAAGAGAGGGGAGAGACCCAGTACTTC
CASSEERGETQYF